A selection of T cell receptor beta chains follows, all from one sample in a study of CD8 T cells in ankylosing spondylitis. TCRdb re-analysed the 5' RACE reads in MiXCR, keeping a single row per CDR3 protein. The sample gives hundreds of thousands of distinct CDR3 sequences, about 20% of which show up once; 7.8% is in the top ten. Sample: blood, either unsorted or a sorted T cell fraction (not recorded which). The receptors here all came from a male donor with ankylosing spondylitis or in good health (not recorded which). Each CDR3 is given with its conserved first and last residue. The D gene is left open where the match is weak. For some rows the clone size is stated as once, few or many, or as a class when expanded; others skip it.

d_gene: -; j_gene: TRBJ2-1; v_gene: TRBV27; abundance: few; CDR3aa: CASSSGQPEQFF; CDR3nt: TGTGCCAGCAGTTCAGGACAACCGGAGCAGTTCTTC
d_gene: TRBD2; j_gene: TRBJ2-3; v_gene: TRBV11-2; abundance: -; CDR3aa: CASSRLAGVDTQYF; CDR3nt: TGTGCCAGCAGCCGATTAGCGGGAGTAGATACGCAGTATTTT
d_gene: TRBD1; j_gene: TRBJ1-1; v_gene: TRBV20-1; abundance: -; CDR3aa: CSATDRENTEAFF; CDR3nt: TGCAGTGCTACGGACAGGGAGAACACTGAAGCTTTCTTT
d_gene: TRBD1; j_gene: TRBJ2-5; v_gene: TRBV29-1; abundance: -; CDR3aa: CSVGQGLGTQYF; CDR3nt: TGCAGCGTCGGACAGGGTTTGGGGACCCAGTACTTC
d_gene: -; j_gene: TRBJ1-4; v_gene: TRBV9; abundance: -; CDR3aa: CASSASLAGSRLFF; CDR3nt: TGTGCCAGCAGCGCCTCCCTGGCGGGGTCGAGACTGTTTTTT
d_gene: -; j_gene: TRBJ1-4; v_gene: TRBV20-1; abundance: few; CDR3aa: CSARAPAGGGPHGKLFF; CDR3nt: TGCAGTGCTAGAGCCCCTGCCGGTGGGGGCCCTCACGGGAAACTGTTTTTT
d_gene: TRBD1; j_gene: TRBJ2-3; v_gene: TRBV29-1; abundance: many; CDR3aa: CSVRRNTGQGRITDTQYF; CDR3nt: TGCAGCGTGCGGAGGAACACGGGACAGGGTAGGATCACAGATACGCAGTATTTT
d_gene: -; j_gene: TRBJ2-1; v_gene: TRBV7-7; abundance: many; CDR3aa: CASSSDSHNEQFF; CDR3nt: TGTGCTAGCAGCTCCGACAGCCACAATGAGCAGTTCTTC
d_gene: -; j_gene: TRBJ1-1; v_gene: TRBV3-1; abundance: many; CDR3aa: CASSQDRLTEAFF; CDR3nt: TGTGCCAGCAGCCAAGACAGGTTGACTGAAGCTTTCTTT
d_gene: -; j_gene: TRBJ2-6; v_gene: TRBV12-3/TRBV12-4; abundance: few; CDR3aa: CASSLGGLMTNVLTF; CDR3nt: TGTGCCAGCAGTCTTGGGGGGCTTATGACCAACGTCCTGACTTTC
d_gene: -; j_gene: TRBJ1-1; v_gene: TRBV3-1; abundance: few; CDR3aa: CASSQETNTEAFF; CDR3nt: TGTGCCAGCAGCCAAGAAACGAACACTGAAGCTTTCTTT
d_gene: -; j_gene: TRBJ2-1; v_gene: TRBV29-1; abundance: -; CDR3aa: CSVEDPGWGNEQFF; CDR3nt: TGCAGCGTTGAAGATCCGGGGTGGGGCAATGAGCAGTTCTTC
d_gene: TRBD1; j_gene: TRBJ1-1; v_gene: TRBV12-3/TRBV12-4; abundance: few; CDR3aa: CASTRTGLNTEAFF; CDR3nt: TGTGCCAGCACTAGGACAGGTCTGAACACTGAAGCTTTCTTT
d_gene: -; j_gene: TRBJ2-3; v_gene: TRBV11-2; abundance: -; CDR3aa: CASSLDLSGGLDTQYF; CDR3nt: TGTGCCAGCAGCTTAGATCTTTCAGGGGGGCTAGATACGCAGTATTTT
d_gene: -; j_gene: TRBJ1-5; v_gene: TRBV7-9; abundance: -; CDR3aa: CASSLNSNQPQHF; CDR3nt: TGTGCCAGCAGCCTAAATAGCAATCAGCCCCAGCATTTT
d_gene: -; j_gene: TRBJ1-2; v_gene: TRBV2; abundance: -; CDR3aa: CASSRDTAANYGYTF; CDR3nt: TGTGCCAGCAGTAGAGACACAGCGGCTAACTATGGCTACACCTTC
d_gene: -; j_gene: TRBJ2-4; v_gene: TRBV15; abundance: few; CDR3aa: CATSRDGRGFNIQYF; CDR3nt: TGTGCCACCAGCAGAGATGGAAGGGGGTTTAACATTCAGTACTTC
d_gene: TRBD2; j_gene: TRBJ2-1; v_gene: TRBV5-1; abundance: -; CDR3aa: CASSSGTSWQFF; CDR3nt: TGCGCCAGCAGCTCTGGGACTAGCTGGCAGTTCTTC
d_gene: TRBD1; j_gene: TRBJ2-1; v_gene: TRBV27; abundance: -; CDR3aa: CASSSDRVSYNEQFF; CDR3nt: TGTGCCAGCAGTTCGGACAGGGTCTCCTACAATGAGCAGTTCTTC
d_gene: TRBD1; j_gene: TRBJ2-5; v_gene: TRBV20-1; abundance: few; CDR3aa: CSARDQGVGGETQYF; CDR3nt: TGCAGTGCTAGAGATCAGGGGGTCGGTGGAGAGACCCAGTACTTC
d_gene: -; j_gene: TRBJ1-4; v_gene: TRBV12-3/TRBV12-4; abundance: -; CDR3aa: CASSSRDISEKLFF; CDR3nt: TGTGCCAGCAGTTCCCGGGACATCAGCGAAAAACTGTTTTTT
d_gene: TRBD1; j_gene: TRBJ1-4; v_gene: TRBV5-1; abundance: few; CDR3aa: CASSLQGARDEKLFF; CDR3nt: TGCGCCAGCAGCTTGCAGGGGGCGAGGGATGAAAAACTGTTTTTT
d_gene: -; j_gene: TRBJ2-3; v_gene: TRBV20-1; abundance: -; CDR3aa: CSARLVDTQYF; CDR3nt: TGCAGTGCTAGGCTCGTAGATACGCAGTATTTT
d_gene: TRBD1; j_gene: TRBJ1-6; v_gene: TRBV6-1; abundance: -; CDR3aa: CASSTGQGGYSPLHF; CDR3nt: TGTGCCAGCAGTACAGGACAGGGGGGATATTCACCCCTCCACTTT
d_gene: -; j_gene: TRBJ2-5; v_gene: TRBV3-1; abundance: -; CDR3aa: CASSSRIAGLRGETQYF; CDR3nt: TGTGCCAGCAGCTCCCGGATCGCAGGGTTACGTGGGGAGACCCAGTACTTC
d_gene: -; j_gene: TRBJ2-1; v_gene: TRBV4-2; abundance: few; CDR3aa: CASSQDGRQPNEQFF; CDR3nt: TGTGCCAGCAGCCAAGATGGGCGGCAGCCCAATGAGCAGTTCTTC
d_gene: -; j_gene: TRBJ1-4; v_gene: TRBV6-5; abundance: many; CDR3aa: CASSYSGSGDEKLFF; CDR3nt: TGTGCCAGCAGTTACTCTGGATCAGGGGACGAAAAACTGTTTTTT
d_gene: -; j_gene: TRBJ1-5; v_gene: TRBV10-2; abundance: -; CDR3aa: CASSESYGGQSQHF; CDR3nt: TGCGCCAGCAGTGAGTCGTACGGGGGCCAGTCCCAGCATTTT
d_gene: TRBD1; j_gene: TRBJ2-5; v_gene: TRBV9; abundance: -; CDR3aa: CASSAVTGSWGETQYF; CDR3nt: TGTGCCAGCAGCGCCGTGACAGGGAGTTGGGGGGAGACCCAGTACTTC
d_gene: TRBD2; j_gene: TRBJ2-4; v_gene: TRBV28; abundance: many; CDR3aa: CASGRTSGSKTIQYF; CDR3nt: TGTGCCAGCGGCCGGACTAGCGGGTCAAAAACCATTCAGTACTTC
d_gene: -; j_gene: TRBJ1-5; v_gene: TRBV5-1; abundance: -; CDR3aa: CASSPPSRPQHF; CDR3nt: TGCGCCAGCAGCCCCCCCAGTCGGCCCCAGCATTTT
d_gene: -; j_gene: TRBJ1-1; v_gene: TRBV12-3/TRBV12-4; abundance: -; CDR3aa: CASNIRANRNTEAFF; CDR3nt: TGTGCCAGCAACATCCGGGCCAACCGGAACACTGAAGCTTTCTTT
d_gene: -; j_gene: TRBJ2-2; v_gene: TRBV4-1; abundance: once; CDR3aa: CASSQDRITGELFF; CDR3nt: TGCGCCAGCAGCCAAGACAGGATCACCGGGGAGCTGTTTTTT
d_gene: -; j_gene: TRBJ2-2; v_gene: TRBV4-1; abundance: -; CDR3aa: CASSRLTVAANTGELFF; CDR3nt: TGCGCCAGCAGCCGTCTCACGGTCGCGGCGAACACCGGGGAGCTGTTTTTT
d_gene: TRBD1; j_gene: TRBJ1-4; v_gene: TRBV5-1; abundance: few; CDR3aa: CASSRDRSNEKLFF; CDR3nt: TGCGCCAGCAGCCGGGACAGGAGTAATGAAAAACTGTTTTTT
d_gene: -; j_gene: TRBJ1-1; v_gene: TRBV7-3; abundance: few; CDR3aa: CASSLNRNTEAFF; CDR3nt: TGTGCCAGCAGCTTAAACAGGAACACTGAAGCTTTCTTT
d_gene: -; j_gene: TRBJ2-3; v_gene: TRBV15; abundance: few; CDR3aa: CATSRVTGEADTQYF; CDR3nt: TGTGCCACCAGCAGAGTAACGGGAGAGGCAGATACGCAGTATTTT
d_gene: TRBD1; j_gene: TRBJ1-2; v_gene: TRBV7-2; abundance: -; CDR3aa: CASSLAHTGANYGYTF; CDR3nt: TGTGCCAGCAGCTTAGCGCACACAGGGGCTAACTATGGCTACACCTTC
d_gene: -; j_gene: TRBJ1-1; v_gene: TRBV11-2; abundance: once; CDR3aa: CASSRLSVGRLNTEAFF; CDR3nt: TGTGCCAGCAGCCGACTTAGTGTTGGCAGGTTGAACACTGAAGCTTTCTTT
d_gene: TRBD1; j_gene: TRBJ2-3; v_gene: TRBV7-3; abundance: many; CDR3aa: CASSSGQGGDTQYF; CDR3nt: TGTGCCAGCAGCTCCGGACAGGGGGGAGATACGCAGTATTTT
d_gene: -; j_gene: TRBJ2-5; v_gene: TRBV12-3/TRBV12-4; abundance: many; CDR3aa: CASTRGSKTQYF; CDR3nt: TGTGCCAGCACCAGAGGGTCGAAGACCCAGTACTTC
d_gene: -; j_gene: TRBJ2-5; v_gene: TRBV29-1; abundance: -; CDR3aa: CSAGPDRDQYF; CDR3nt: TGCAGCGCAGGTCCGGACCGGGACCAGTACTTC
d_gene: -; j_gene: TRBJ2-3; v_gene: TRBV5-1; abundance: many; CDR3aa: CASSPHESSITDTQYF; CDR3nt: TGCGCCAGCAGTCCCCACGAAAGTAGCATAACAGATACGCAGTATTTT
d_gene: -; j_gene: TRBJ1-2; v_gene: TRBV5-1; abundance: once; CDR3aa: CASSGQPEGYAYTF; CDR3nt: TGCGCCAGCAGCGGACAGCCCGAAGGCTATGCCTACACCTTC